This TCR beta chain was obtained from a study of cytomegalovirus exposure and HLA in healthy donors. Study-wide context: The 120 validation repertoires used the same platform as the roughly 670 first-cohort repertoires (as reported by a later analysis).

In its sample, this clone was seen once. No antigen is known for it. V was trimmed by 8 bases and J by 4 bases, leaving 21 bases between them. CDR1 and CDR2 from the germline V gene are SNHLY and FYNNEI. This CDR3 comprises 16 residues. Study outcomes and limitations: The tendency of first-cohort TCR clusters to co-occur in the approximately 110 validation repertoires was the finding of a later analysis.

Sequenced by immunoSEQ multiplex PCR; TCRdb stores in-frame clones only, minus some. The table includes roughly 300,000 clones, roughly 85% detected once. The sequence was obtained from a young woman in good health and CMV-seronegative. The chain carries TRBV2 and TRBJ2-1, with D perhaps TRBD1 (5 bases). The sample comprised PBMCs. The CDR3 bases are TGTGCCAGCCTCCAAAGAGGATTTGGGGCTTACAATGAGCAGTTCTTC. It encodes CASLQRGFGAYNEQFF.